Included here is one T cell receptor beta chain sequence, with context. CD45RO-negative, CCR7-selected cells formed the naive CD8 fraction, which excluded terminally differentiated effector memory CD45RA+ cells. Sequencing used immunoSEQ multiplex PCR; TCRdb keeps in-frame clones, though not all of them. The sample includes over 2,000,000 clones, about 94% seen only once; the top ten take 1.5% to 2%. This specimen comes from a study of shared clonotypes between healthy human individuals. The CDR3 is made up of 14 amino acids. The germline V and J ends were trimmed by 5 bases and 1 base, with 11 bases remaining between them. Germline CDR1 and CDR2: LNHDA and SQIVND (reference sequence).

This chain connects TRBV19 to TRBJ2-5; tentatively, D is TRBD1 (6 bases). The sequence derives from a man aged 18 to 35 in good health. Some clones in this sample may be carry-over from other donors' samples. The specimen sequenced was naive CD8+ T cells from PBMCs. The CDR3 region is CASSPRDTQETQYF. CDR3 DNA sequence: TGTGCCAGTAGTCCCCGGGACACCCAAGAGACCCAGTACTTC.